This section outlines one T cell receptor beta chain sequence together with its context. With 0 bases clipped from V and 4 bases from J, the junction kept 2 bases outside the gene matches. CDR1 is KGHSH and CDR2 is LQKENI in the germline V gene. This CDR3 has 15 residues. Ages ranged from about 18 to 89 years, with residence in 24 US areas. The study counted Cohort 3 donors as recovered given two negative PCRs, clearance, or symptom resolution. TCRdb's table, derived via immunoSEQ multiplex PCR, lists solely in-frame clones and lacks some. This table holds approximately 200,000 clones, roughly four fifths found once. The sample originates from a study of blood T cell repertoires in COVID-19. Turning to the study itself: Material from acute and convalescent COVID-19 was sourced from the United States, Italy and Spain.

V and J are TRBV18 and TRBJ2-1; 8 bases map to TRBD2. This receptor was taken from a man in his sixties who had recovered from COVID-19. What was sequenced was PBMCs or T cells enriched from blood (not recorded which). The chain's CDR3 is CASSPPLAGYNEQFF. As DNA, the CDR3 is TGTGCCAGCTCACCACCGTTAGCGGGGTACAATGAGCAGTTCTTC.